The 18 T cell receptor beta chains in this list originate from one sample, sequenced in a study of cytomegalovirus exposure and HLA in healthy donors. Vbeta (60) and Jbeta (13) primers were used in the PCR. Assay used: immunoSEQ multiplex PCR; TCRdb lists only in-frame clones, some missing. The repertoire consists of 110,000 to 150,000 clones, with 70% occurring once and the leading ten covering under 2.5%. Sequencing was performed on PBMCs. The origin of the receptors is an older woman in good health and CMV-seropositive.

The chain carries TRBV2 and TRBJ2-6; maybe TRBD2 (5 bases). Trimming shortened V by 8 bases and J by 3 bases, and 14 bases separated the two germline ends. Germline V lookup: CDR1 SNHLY, CDR2 FYNNEI. CDR3 length: 15 residues. CDR3 bases: TGTGCCAGCGCCCTAGGAGGTTTTGGGGCCAACGTCCTGACTTTC. Amino acids: CASALGGFGANVLTF.

The V call is TRBV10-3, the J call TRBJ1-2; D might be TRBD1 (5 bases). From germline, CDR1 is ENHRY and CDR2 SYGVKD. The CDR3 covers 13 residues. Trimming removed 10 bases at V and 6 bases at J, with 18 bases between. The CDR3 DNA follows: TGTGCCACCCGGCGGGACGTCAGTAATGGCTACACCTTC. Translated, it gives CATRRDVSNGYTF.

Of note for this clone: The sample contains more than one DNA sequence encoding this CDR3. V is TRBV28 and J is TRBJ2-7, with a weak D call TRBD1 (6 bases). CDR1 MDHEN and CDR2 SYDVKM come from the germline V gene. Trimming removed 6 bases at V and 2 bases at J, with 14 bases between. The CDR3 totals 14 residues. The CDR3 region is CASRETGTTYEQYF. The CDR3, as DNA: TGTGCCAGCAGAGAGACCGGGACAACCTACGAGCAGTACTTC. Full variable domain (remainder filled in from reference TRBV28 and TRBJ2-7): DVKVTQSSRYLVKRTGEKVFLECVQDMDHENMFWYRQDPGLGLRLIYFSYDVKMKEKGDIPEGYSVSREKKERFSLILESASTNQTSMYLCASRETGTTYEQYFGPGTRLTVT.

This clone was observed a single time. The chain uses TRBV2 and TRBJ2-5; D is ambiguous. Germline assignment: CDR1 SNHLY and CDR2 FYNNEI. V dropped 1 base and J dropped 4 bases, with 7 bases sitting between them. There are 13 residues in the CDR3. The CDR3 DNA is TGTGCCAGCAGTGAAGGGAGTGGAGAGACCCAGTACTTC. Amino acid sequence: CASSEGSGETQYF.

The chain links TRBV9 to TRBJ2-1; perhaps TRBD2 as D (5 bases). V dropped 7 bases and J dropped 6 bases, with 20 bases sitting between them. The CDR3 extends over 15 amino acids. CDR1 and CDR2 from the germline V gene are SGDLS and YYNGEE. The CDR3 DNA sequence: TGTGCCAGCCTTGGACGGACGAAAAGCGGCAATGAGCAGTTCTTC. Protein: CASLGRTKSGNEQFF.

J is TRBJ2-7 and V is TRBV6-5; the D gene is possibly TRBD1 (6 bases). The germline V and J ends were trimmed by 6 bases and 6 bases, with 21 bases remaining between them. CDR1 is MNHEY and CDR2 is SVGAGI in the germline V gene. CDR3 size: 15 residues. The CDR3 spells CASRRDRGSGFEQYF. The DNA of the CDR3 is TGTGCCAGCAGACGCGATAGGGGGAGTGGTTTCGAGCAGTACTTC.

The chain links TRBV6-4 to TRBJ2-7; D ambiguous. Germline lookup yields CDR1 MRHNA and CDR2 SNTAGT. Trimming took off 7 bases at V and 0 bases at J, with 13 bases between the two ends. The length of the CDR3 is 14 residues. CDR3 sequence reads: CASTEFNPSYEQYF. The CDR3 DNA is TGTGCCAGCACCGAGTTCAATCCCTCCTACGAGCAGTACTTC.

The chain is built from TRBV30 and TRBJ2-5, with no clear D. The CDR3 runs 13 residues. V was clipped by 2 bases and J by 1 base, with 8 bases between them. CDR1 and CDR2 from the germline V gene are GTSNPN and SVGIG (reference sequence). CDR3 coding DNA: TGTGCCTGGAGTCGAGGAGTCCAAGAGACCCAGTACTTC. Translating gives CAWSRGVQETQYF.

The chain is built from TRBV7-2 and TRBJ2-3, with 8 bases lining up with TRBD2. V gave up 5 bases and J gave up 10 bases; unmatched junction bases: 14. CDR3 length: 15 amino acids. Germline V gives CDR1 SGHTA, CDR2 FQGNSA. The CDR3 region has the DNA TGTGCCAGCAGCCCCACATTGGGCGGGCGGGAGGCGCAGTATTTT. It encodes CASSPTLGGREAQYF.

J is TRBJ2-1 and V is TRBV18; 8 bases fit TRBD2. J gave up 3 bases and V 1 base, and 8 bases lay outside the gene matches. The CDR3 is made up of 17 amino acids. Germline CDR1 reads KGHSH; CDR2 reads LQKENI. The CDR3 DNA reads TGTGCCAGCTCACCACGGGGGCCTAGCGGGTTCTACAATGAGCAGTTCTTC. Translation: CASSPRGPSGFYNEQFF. Looking up the rest from reference TRBV18 and TRBJ2-1 gives the full variable domain: NAGVMQNPRHLVRRRGQEARLRCSPMKGHSHVYWYRQLPEEGLKFMVYLQKENIIDESGMPKERFSAEFPKEGPSILRIQQVVRGDSAAYFCASSPRGPSGFYNEQFFGPGTRLTVL.

The chain carries TRBV5-1 and TRBJ1-3; tentative D call: TRBD1 (5 bases). This CDR3 comprises 15 residues. CDR1 SGHRS and CDR2 YFSETQ come from the germline V gene. V was pared by 0 bases and J by 4 bases, with 11 bases between. CDR3 sequence (DNA): TGCGCCAGCAGCTTGGTAGCAGGGTCCGGAAACACCATATATTTT. This encodes CASSLVAGSGNTIYF.

The chain links TRBV5-6 to TRBJ2-5, with D possibly TRBD2 on 5 matching bases. CDR1 is SGHDT, CDR2 YYEEEE, per germline. The CDR3 contains 16 residues. V lost 3 bases and J lost 5, with 20 bases in between. The CDR3 is CASSSAGSILRETQYF. DNA of the CDR3: TGTGCCAGCAGCTCCGCTGGGAGCATCCTTAGGGAGACCCAGTACTTC.

CDR3 DNA: TGTGCCAGCTTCTTAGGGGGTACGCAGTATTTT. Its protein product is CASFLGGTQYF. This chain links TRBV6-6 with TRBJ2-3; D may be TRBD1 (6 bases). Germline CDR1 MNHNY, CDR2 SVGAGI (reference sequence). Trimming took 8 bases from V and 8 from J, leaving 11 bases between them. The CDR3 has 11 residues.

The chain has TRBV29-1 and TRBJ2-1, with a tentative D call TRBD2 (5 bases). The germline gives CDR1 SQVTM, CDR2 ANQGSEA. This CDR3 comprises 14 residues. The ends were cut back, 2 bases at V and 0 bases at J, with 8 bases in the middle. CDR3 amino acids: CSVESGDSYNEQFF. Written as DNA, the CDR3 is TGCAGCGTTGAAAGCGGAGACTCCTACAATGAGCAGTTCTTC.

The chain employs TRBV27 and TRBJ1-2; a possible D gene is TRBD1 (5 bases). CDR3 size: 13 residues. The ends were cut back, 5 bases at V and 8 bases at J, with 15 bases in the middle. CDR1 MNHEY and CDR2 SMNVEV come from the germline V gene (reference sequence). CDR3 loop: CASSPAGPGGYTF. The CDR3 bases are TGTGCCAGCAGTCCAGCAGGCCCAGGGGGCTACACCTTC.

The chain links TRBV6-5 to TRBJ2-7, with TRBD2 matching 7 bases. With V trimmed by 4 bases and J by 4 bases, 10 bases remained unmatched. The CDR3 spans 15 residues. Germline CDR1 is MNHEY and CDR2 is SVGAGI. The CDR3 here is CASSSGGLDKYEQYF. CDR3 coding DNA: TGTGCCAGCAGTTCGGGAGGACTAGATAAGTACGAGCAGTACTTC.

In its sample, this clone was seen a few times. This chain joins TRBV28 and TRBJ1-1, with D perhaps TRBD1 (5 bases). Per the germline V gene, CDR1 is MDHEN and CDR2 is SYDVKM. CDR3 length: 16 residues. V shed 2 bases and J shed 4 bases, with 17 bases lying between them. This CDR3 is CASSLARRGGSTEAFF. CDR3 in DNA: TGTGCCAGCAGTTTAGCAAGGCGGGGCGGGAGCACTGAAGCTTTCTTT.

This chain joins TRBV20-1 and TRBJ1-2; tentative D call: TRBD1 (6 bases). The CDR3 sequence is 11 residues long. In germline, CDR1 is DFQATT, CDR2 SNEGSKA (reference sequence). The ends were cut back, 0 bases at V and 8 bases at J, with 7 bases in the middle. The CDR3 here is CSARDQGGYTF. The CDR3 DNA sequence: TGCAGTGCTAGAGATCAGGGGGGCTACACCTTC.